The entry that follows covers one TCR beta chain sequence. Trimming at V came to 6 bases and at J to 2 bases, leaving 1 base not matched to a gene. Germline loops: CDR1 MNHEY, CDR2 SVGAGI. The CDR3 extends over 15 amino acids. Authors' processing steps: Quantification of nucleated cells was approximated via reference gene primer amplification. Libraries were prepared by immunoSEQ multiplex PCR; TCRdb keeps only in-frame clonotypes and omits some of them. From that table come the V and J calls and clone size; the DNA was used to work out D and trimming. The sample records about 240,000 clones, about four fifths being singletons. The sample comes from a study of blood T cell repertoires in COVID-19. Study details: COVID-19 samples collected from the United States, Italy and Spain covered acute and convalescent phases.

Input material: peripheral blood. The TCR was taken from a woman older than 75 with acute or convalescent COVID-19. The chain links TRBV6-5 to TRBJ2-3; 14 nucleotides align to TRBD2. The CDR3, as DNA: TGTGCCAGCAGGACTAGCGGGGGGGCCACAGATACGCAGTATTTT. The encoded protein is CASRTSGGATDTQYF.